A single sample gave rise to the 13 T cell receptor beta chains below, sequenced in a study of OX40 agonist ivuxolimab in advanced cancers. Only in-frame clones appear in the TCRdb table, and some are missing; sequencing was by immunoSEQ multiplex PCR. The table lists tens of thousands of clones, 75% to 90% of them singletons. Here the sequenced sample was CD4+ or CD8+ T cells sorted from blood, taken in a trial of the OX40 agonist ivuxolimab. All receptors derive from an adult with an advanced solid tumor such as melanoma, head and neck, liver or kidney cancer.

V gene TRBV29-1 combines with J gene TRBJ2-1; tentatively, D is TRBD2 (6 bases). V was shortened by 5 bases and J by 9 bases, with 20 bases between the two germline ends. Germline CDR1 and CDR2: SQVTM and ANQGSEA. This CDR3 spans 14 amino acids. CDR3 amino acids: CSVQGPRGLGEQFF. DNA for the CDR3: TGCAGCGTTCAAGGACCGAGGGGACTGGGTGAGCAGTTCTTC.

CDR3 region: CASSAPFTGGAEAFF. Here the CDR3 DNA reads TGTGCCAGCAGTGCCCCATTCACAGGGGGCGCGGAAGCTTTCTTT. This sequence joins TRBV25-1 and TRBJ1-1, with TRBD1 matching 9 bases. The CDR3 is made up of 15 amino acids. Germline assignment: CDR1 MGHDK and CDR2 SYGVNS. V trimming: 4 bases; J trimming: 8 bases; junction bases outside the gene matches: 11.

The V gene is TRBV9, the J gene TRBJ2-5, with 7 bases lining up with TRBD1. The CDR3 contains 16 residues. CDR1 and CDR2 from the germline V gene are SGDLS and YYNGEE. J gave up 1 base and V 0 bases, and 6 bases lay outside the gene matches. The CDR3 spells CASSVATRDSQETQYF. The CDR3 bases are TGTGCCAGCAGCGTAGCTACCCGGGACAGCCAAGAGACCCAGTACTTC. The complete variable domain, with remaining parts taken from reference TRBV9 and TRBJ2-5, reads DSGVTQTPKHLITATGQRVTLRCSPRSGDLSVYWYQQSLDQGLQFLIQYYNGEERAKGNILERFSAQQFPDLHSELNLSSLELGDSALYFCASSVATRDSQETQYFGPGTRLLVL.

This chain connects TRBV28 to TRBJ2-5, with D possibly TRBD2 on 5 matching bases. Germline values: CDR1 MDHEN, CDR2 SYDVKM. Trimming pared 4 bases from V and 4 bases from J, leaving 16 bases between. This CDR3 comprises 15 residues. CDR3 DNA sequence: TGTGCCAGCAGTTATACGGCGGGTCTAGGAGAGACCCAGTACTTC. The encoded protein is CASSYTAGLGETQYF.

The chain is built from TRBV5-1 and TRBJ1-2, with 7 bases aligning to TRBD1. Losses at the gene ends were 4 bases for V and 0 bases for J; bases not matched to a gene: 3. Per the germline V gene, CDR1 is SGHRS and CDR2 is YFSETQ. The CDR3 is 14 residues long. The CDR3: CASSQGDTNYGYTF. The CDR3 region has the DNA TGCGCCAGCAGCCAGGGGGATACTAACTATGGCTACACCTTC. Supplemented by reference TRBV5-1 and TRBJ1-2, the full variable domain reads KAGVTQTPRYLIKTRGQQVTLSCSPISGHRSVSWYQQTPGQGLQFLFEYFSETQRNKGNFPGRFSGRQFSNSRSEMNVSTLELGDSALYLCASSQGDTNYGYTFGSGTRLTVV.

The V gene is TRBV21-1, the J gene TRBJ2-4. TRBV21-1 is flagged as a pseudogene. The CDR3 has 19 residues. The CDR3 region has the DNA TGTGCCAGCAGCAAAGCGCGTTGGGGTTTATCGGGCGACAAAAACATTCAGTACTTC. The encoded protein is CASSKARWGLSGDKNIQYF.

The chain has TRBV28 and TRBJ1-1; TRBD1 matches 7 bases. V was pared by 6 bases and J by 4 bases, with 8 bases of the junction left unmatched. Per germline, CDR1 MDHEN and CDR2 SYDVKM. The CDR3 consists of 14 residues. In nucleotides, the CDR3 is TGTGCCAGCAGACTACAGGGGACGGGCACTGAAGCTTTCTTT. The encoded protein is CASRLQGTGTEAFF.

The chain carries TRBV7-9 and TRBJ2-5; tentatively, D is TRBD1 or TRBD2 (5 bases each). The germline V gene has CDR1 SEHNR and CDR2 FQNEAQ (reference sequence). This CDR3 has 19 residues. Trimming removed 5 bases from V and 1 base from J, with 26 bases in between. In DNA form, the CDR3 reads TGTGCCAGCAGCCAAACCCCATCCAGGGACCAAGAGTTCCAAGAGACCCAGTACTTC. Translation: CASSQTPSRDQEFQETQYF.

CDR3 bases: TGTGCCAGCAGCTCCTCAAAACTCCTCAGTGCGCAGTATTTT. This sequence encodes CASSSSKLLSAQYF. The J gene is TRBJ2-3, the V gene TRBV11-1; D gene uncertain. Trimming left V 4 bases short and J 10 bases short, with 18 bases between. Germline V gene sequence: CDR1 SGHAT, CDR2 FQDESV (reference sequence). The length of the CDR3 is 14 residues.

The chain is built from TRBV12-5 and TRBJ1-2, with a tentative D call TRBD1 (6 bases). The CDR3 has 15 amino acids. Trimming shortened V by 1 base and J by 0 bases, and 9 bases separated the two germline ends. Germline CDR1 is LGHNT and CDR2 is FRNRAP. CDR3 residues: CASGLGTVANYGYTF. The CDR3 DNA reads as TGTGCTAGTGGTTTGGGGACAGTTGCTAACTATGGCTACACCTTC.

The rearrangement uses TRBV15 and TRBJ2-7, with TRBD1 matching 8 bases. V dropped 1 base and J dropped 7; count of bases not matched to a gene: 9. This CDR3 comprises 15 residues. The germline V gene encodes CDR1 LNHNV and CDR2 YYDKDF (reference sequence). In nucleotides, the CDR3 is TGTGCCACCAGCAGAGGTGGACAGGGACGGCGAGAGCAGTACTTC. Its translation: CATSRGGQGRREQYF.

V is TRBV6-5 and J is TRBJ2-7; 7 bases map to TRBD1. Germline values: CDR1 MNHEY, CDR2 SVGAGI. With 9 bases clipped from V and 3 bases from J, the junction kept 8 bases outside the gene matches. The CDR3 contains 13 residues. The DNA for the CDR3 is TGTGCCAGTAAGAAACAGGGGAGCTACGAGCAGTACTTC. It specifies CASKKQGSYEQYF.

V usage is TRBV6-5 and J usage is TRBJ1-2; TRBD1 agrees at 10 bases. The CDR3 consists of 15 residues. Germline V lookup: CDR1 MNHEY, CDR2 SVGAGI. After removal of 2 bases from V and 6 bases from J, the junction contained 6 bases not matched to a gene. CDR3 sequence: CASSYTPGTGDGYTF. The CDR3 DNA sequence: TGTGCCAGCAGTTACACACCCGGGACAGGGGATGGCTACACCTTC.